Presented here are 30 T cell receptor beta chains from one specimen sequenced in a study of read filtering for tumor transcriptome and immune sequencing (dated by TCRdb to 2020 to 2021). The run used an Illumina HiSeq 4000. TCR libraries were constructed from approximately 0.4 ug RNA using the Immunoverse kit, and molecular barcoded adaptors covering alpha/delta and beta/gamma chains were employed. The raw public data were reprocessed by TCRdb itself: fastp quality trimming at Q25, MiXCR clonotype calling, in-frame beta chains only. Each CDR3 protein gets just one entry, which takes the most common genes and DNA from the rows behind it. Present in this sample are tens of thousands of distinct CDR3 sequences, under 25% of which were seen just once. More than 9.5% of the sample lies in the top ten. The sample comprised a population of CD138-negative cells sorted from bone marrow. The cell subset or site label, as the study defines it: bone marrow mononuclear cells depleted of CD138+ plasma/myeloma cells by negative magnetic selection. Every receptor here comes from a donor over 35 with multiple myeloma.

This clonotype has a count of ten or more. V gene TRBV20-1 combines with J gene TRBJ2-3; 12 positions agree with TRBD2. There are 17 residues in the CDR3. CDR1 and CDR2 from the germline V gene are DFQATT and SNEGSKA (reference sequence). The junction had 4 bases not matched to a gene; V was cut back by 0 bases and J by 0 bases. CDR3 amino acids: CSARDPGTSGSTDTQYF. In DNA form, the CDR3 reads TGCAGTGCTAGAGACCCGGGGACTAGCGGGAGCACAGATACGCAGTATTTT.

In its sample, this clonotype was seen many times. The CDR3 spells CASSSPGAKSTGELFF. The CDR3 coding sequence is TGTGCCAGCAGTTCTCCGGGGGCCAAATCGACCGGGGAGCTGTTTTTT. The rearrangement joins TRBV12-3 or TRBV12-4 to TRBJ2-2; TRBD1 or TRBD2 may be the D gene (6 bases each). The germline V and J ends were trimmed by 4 bases and 5 bases, with 17 bases remaining between them. The CDR3 has 16 amino acids.

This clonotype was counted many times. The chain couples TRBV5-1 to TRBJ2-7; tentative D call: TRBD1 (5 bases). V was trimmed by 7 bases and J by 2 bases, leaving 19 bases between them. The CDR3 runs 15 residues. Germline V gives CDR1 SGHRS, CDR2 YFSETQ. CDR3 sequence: CASSLGHVGTYEQYF. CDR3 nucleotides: TGCGCCAGCTCATTGGGGCATGTTGGGACCTACGAGCAGTACTTC.

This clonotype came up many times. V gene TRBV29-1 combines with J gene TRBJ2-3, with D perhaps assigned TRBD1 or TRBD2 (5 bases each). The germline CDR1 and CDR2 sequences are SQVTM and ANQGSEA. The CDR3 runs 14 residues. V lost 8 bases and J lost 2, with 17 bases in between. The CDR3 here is CSSNRDGLTDTQYF. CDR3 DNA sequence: TGCAGCTCAAACCGGGACGGGCTCACAGATACGCAGTATTTT.

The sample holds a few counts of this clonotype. The CDR3 loop is CASSLGQPATEAFF. The CDR3 region has the DNA TGTGCCAGCAGCTTGGGCCAGCCGGCCACTGAAGCTTTCTTT. V and J are TRBV7-9 and TRBJ1-1; no reliable D call. V was pared by 3 bases and J by 4 bases, with 12 bases between. The V gene's germline CDR1 is SEHNR and CDR2 FQNEAQ (reference sequence). The CDR3 is made up of 14 amino acids.

This CDR3 reads CATSRDDKGNRETQYF. CDR3 DNA: TGTGCCACCAGCAGAGATGATAAGGGGAATAGGGAGACCCAGTACTTC. This chain links TRBV15 with TRBJ2-5, with a weak D call TRBD1 (5 bases). The CDR3 is 16 residues long. V lost 0 bases to trimming and J lost 5 bases, with 16 bases between them. Germline loops: CDR1 LNHNV, CDR2 YYDKDF (reference sequence). Variable domain in full (rest from reference TRBV15 and TRBJ2-5): DAMVIQNPRYQVTQFGKPVTLSCSQTLNHNVMYWYQQKSSQAPKLLFHYYDKDFNNEADTPDNFQSRRPNTSFCFLDIRSPGLGDTAMYLCATSRDDKGNRETQYFGPGTRLLVL.

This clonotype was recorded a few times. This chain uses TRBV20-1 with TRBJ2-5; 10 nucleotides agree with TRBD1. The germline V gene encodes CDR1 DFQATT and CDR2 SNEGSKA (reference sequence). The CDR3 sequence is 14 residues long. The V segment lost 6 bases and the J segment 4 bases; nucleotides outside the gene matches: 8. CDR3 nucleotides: TGCAGTGCATCACGGAGACAGGGGGCAGAGACCCAGTACTTC. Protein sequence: CSASRRQGAETQYF.

The CDR3 DNA sequence: TGTGCCAGCAGGTCCAGGGTGGGCACTGAAGCTTTCTTT. Protein product: CASRSRVGTEAFF. The chain employs TRBV28 and TRBJ1-1; perhaps TRBD1 as D (5 bases). V lost 6 bases and J 4 bases, leaving 12 bases between the germline ends. Germline CDR1 is MDHEN and CDR2 is SYDVKM. The CDR3 contains 13 residues. Complete variable domain (other parts from reference TRBV28 and TRBJ1-1): DVKVTQSSRYLVKRTGEKVFLECVQDMDHENMFWYRQDPGLGLRLIYFSYDVKMKEKGDIPEGYSVSREKKERFSLILESASTNQTSMYLCASRSRVGTEAFFGQGTRLTVV.

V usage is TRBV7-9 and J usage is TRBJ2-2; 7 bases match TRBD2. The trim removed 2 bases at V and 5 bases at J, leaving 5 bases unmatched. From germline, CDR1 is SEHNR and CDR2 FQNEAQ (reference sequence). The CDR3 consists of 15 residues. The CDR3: CASSLTGGRTGELFF. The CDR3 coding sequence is TGTGCCAGCAGCTTAACGGGGGGTCGGACCGGGGAGCTGTTTTTT.

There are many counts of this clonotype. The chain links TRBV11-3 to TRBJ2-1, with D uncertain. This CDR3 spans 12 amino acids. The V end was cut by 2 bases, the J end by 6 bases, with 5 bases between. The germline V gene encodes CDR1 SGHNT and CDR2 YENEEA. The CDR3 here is CASSLSPNEQFF. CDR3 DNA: TGTGCCAGCAGCTTAAGCCCCAATGAGCAGTTCTTC.

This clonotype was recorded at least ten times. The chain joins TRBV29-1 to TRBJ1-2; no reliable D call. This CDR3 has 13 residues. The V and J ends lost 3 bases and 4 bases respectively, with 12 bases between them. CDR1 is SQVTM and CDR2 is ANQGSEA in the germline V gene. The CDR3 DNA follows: TGCAGCGTTGAGCCCTGGCGTGGCTATGGCTACACCTTC. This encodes CSVEPWRGYGYTF.

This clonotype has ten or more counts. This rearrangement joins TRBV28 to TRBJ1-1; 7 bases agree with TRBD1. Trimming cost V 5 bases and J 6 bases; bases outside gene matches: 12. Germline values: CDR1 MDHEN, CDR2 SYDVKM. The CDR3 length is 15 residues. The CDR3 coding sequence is TGTGCCAGCAGTCCACGCTCAGGGGGGAGGGCTGAAGCTTTCTTT. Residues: CASSPRSGGRAEAFF.

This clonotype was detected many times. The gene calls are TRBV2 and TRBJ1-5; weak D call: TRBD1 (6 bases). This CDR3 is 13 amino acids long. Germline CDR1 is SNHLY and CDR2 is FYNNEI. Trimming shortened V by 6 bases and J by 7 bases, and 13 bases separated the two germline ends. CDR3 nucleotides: TGTGCCAGCAGAGCAGGGGTCGGCCAGCCCCAGCATTTT. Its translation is CASRAGVGQPQHF.

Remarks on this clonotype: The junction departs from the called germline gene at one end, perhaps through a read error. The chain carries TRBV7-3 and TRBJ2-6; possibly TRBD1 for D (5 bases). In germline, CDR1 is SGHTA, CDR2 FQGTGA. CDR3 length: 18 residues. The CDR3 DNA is TGTGCCTGCAGCTTAACGGGCAGGGTCAACTCTGGGGCCAACGTCCTGACTTTC. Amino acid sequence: CACSLTGRVNSGANVLTF.

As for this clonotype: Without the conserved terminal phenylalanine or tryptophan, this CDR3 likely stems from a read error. The CDR3 region is CSVVRGGGHTQYS. Here the CDR3 DNA reads TGCAGCGTCGTACGCGGGGGGGGCCATACGCAGTATTCT. This rearrangement joins TRBV29-1 to TRBJ2-3, with 9 bases aligning to TRBD2. This CDR3 spans 13 amino acids. Germline CDR1 is SQVTM and CDR2 is ANQGSEA. With 6 bases clipped from V and 7 bases from J, the junction kept 8 bases outside the gene matches.

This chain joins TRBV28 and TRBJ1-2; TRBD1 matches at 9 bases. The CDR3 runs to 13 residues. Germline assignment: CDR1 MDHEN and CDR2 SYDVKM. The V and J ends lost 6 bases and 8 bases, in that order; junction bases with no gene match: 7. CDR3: CASRSQGAGGYTF. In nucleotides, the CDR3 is TGTGCCAGCAGATCACAGGGGGCCGGAGGCTACACCTTC.

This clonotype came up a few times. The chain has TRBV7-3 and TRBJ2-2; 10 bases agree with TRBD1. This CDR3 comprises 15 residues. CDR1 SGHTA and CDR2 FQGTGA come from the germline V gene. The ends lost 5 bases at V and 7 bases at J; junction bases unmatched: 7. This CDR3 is CASSPRQGAFGELFF. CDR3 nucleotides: TGTGCCAGCAGCCCCAGACAGGGGGCTTTCGGGGAGCTGTTTTTT. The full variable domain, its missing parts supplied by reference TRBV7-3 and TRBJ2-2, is GAGVSQTPSNKVTEKGKYVELRCDPISGHTALYWYRQSLGQGPEFLIYFQGTGAADDSGLPNDRFFAVRPEGSVSTLKIQRTERGDSAVYLCASSPRQGAFGELFFGEGSRLTVL.

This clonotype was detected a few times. The CDR3 sequence is CSVRRTSGSYNEQFF. The CDR3 region has the DNA TGCAGCGTCCGACGGACTAGCGGCTCCTACAATGAGCAGTTCTTC. V gene TRBV29-1 combines with J gene TRBJ2-1; 10 bases fit TRBD2. The germline V gene encodes CDR1 SQVTM and CDR2 ANQGSEA. This CDR3 has 15 amino acids. The ends lost 6 bases at V and 0 bases at J; junction bases unmatched: 5.

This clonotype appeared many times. The CDR3 loop reads CASSSAGVWHEQYF. As DNA, the CDR3 is TGTGCCAGCAGTAGCGCGGGGGTATGGCACGAGCAGTACTTC. The genes are TRBV6-2 or TRBV6-3 and TRBJ2-7, with TRBD2 identical over 7 bases. The ends lost 5 bases at V and 5 bases at J; junction bases unmatched: 9. The germline gives CDR1 MNHEY, CDR2 SVGEGT. CDR3 length: 14 residues.

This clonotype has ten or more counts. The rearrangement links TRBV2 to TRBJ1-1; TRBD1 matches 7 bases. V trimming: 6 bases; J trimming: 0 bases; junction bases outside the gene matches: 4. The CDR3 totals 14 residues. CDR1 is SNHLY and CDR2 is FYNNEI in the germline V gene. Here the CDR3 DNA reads TGTGCCAGCAGGGACAGGCCAATGAACACTGAAGCTTTCTTT. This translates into CASRDRPMNTEAFF.

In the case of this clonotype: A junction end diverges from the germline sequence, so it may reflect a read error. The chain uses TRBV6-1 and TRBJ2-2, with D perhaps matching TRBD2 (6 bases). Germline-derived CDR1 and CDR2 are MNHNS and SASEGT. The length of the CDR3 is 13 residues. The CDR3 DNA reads TGTGCCAGCAAGGGGTCGAACACCGGGGGGCTGTTTTTT. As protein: CASKGSNTGGLFF.

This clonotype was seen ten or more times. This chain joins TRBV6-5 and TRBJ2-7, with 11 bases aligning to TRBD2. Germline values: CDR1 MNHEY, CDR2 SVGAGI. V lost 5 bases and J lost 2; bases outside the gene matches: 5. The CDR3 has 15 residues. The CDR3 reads CASSLGTSGTYEQYF. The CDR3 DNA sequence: TGTGCCAGCAGTCTCGGGACTAGCGGTACCTACGAGCAGTACTTC.

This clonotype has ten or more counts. CDR3 sequence reads: CASSLEGAREQYF. In nucleotides, the CDR3 is TGTGCCAGCAGCTTAGAGGGGGCGAGGGAGCAGTACTTC. The chain is built from TRBV7-2 and TRBJ2-7, with TRBD1 identical over 7 bases. CDR3 length: 13 residues. In germline, CDR1 is SGHTA, CDR2 FQGNSA. Unmatched junction bases numbered 4, after V lost 1 base and J lost 7 bases.

The CDR3 region has the DNA TGTGCCAGTATGCCTGCAAGGGGGGCGATGGGCACAGATACGCAGTATTTT. Translation gives CASMPARGAMGTDTQYF. The chain joins TRBV7-8 to TRBJ2-3; the D gene could be TRBD1 or TRBD2 (6 bases each). CDR3 length: 17 amino acids. CDR1 SGHVS and CDR2 FQNEAQ come from the germline V gene. V was shortened by 9 bases and J by 1 base, with 23 bases between the two germline ends.

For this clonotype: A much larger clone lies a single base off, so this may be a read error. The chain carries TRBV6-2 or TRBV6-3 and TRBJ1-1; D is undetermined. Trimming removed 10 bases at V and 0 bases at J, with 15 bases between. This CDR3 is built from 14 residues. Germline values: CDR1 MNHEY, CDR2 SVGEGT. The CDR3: CANNEPGLNTEAFF. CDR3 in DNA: TGTGCCAACAACGAACCGGGTCTGAACACTGAAGCTTTCTTT.

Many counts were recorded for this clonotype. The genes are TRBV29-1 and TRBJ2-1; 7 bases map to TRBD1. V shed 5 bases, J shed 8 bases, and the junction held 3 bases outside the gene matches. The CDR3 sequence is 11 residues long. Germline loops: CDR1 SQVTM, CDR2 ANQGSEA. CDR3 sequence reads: CSVPQGYEQFF. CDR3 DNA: TGCAGCGTTCCACAGGGGTATGAGCAGTTCTTC.

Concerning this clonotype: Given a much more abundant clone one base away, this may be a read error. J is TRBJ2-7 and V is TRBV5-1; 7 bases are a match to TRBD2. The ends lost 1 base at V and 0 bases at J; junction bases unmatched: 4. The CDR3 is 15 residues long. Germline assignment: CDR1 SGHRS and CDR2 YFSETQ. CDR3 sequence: CASSLKRGSSYEQYF. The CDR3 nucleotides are TGCGCCAGCAGCTTGAAGCGGGGAAGCTCCTACGAGCAGTACTTC.

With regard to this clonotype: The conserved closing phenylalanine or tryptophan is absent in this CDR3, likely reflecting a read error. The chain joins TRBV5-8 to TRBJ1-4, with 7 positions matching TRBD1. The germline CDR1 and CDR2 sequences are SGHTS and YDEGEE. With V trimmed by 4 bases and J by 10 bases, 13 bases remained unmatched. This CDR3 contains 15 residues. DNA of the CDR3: TGTGCCAGCAGCAGCCGACAGGAAGGGGGCTCAAAACTGTTTTAT. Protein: CASSSRQEGGSKLFY.

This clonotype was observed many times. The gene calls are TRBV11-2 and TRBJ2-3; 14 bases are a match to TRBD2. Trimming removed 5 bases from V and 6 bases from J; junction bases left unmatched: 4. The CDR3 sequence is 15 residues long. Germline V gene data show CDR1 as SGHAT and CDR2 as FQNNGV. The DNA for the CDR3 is TGTGCCAGCAGCGCGACTAGCGGGGGGGCGGATACGCAGTATTTT. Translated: CASSATSGGADTQYF.

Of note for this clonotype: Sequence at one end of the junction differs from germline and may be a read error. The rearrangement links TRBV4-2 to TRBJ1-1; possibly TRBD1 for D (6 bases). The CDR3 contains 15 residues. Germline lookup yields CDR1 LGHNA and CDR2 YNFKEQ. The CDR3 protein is CASGHQQGMNTEAFF. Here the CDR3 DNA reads TGTGCCAGCGGCCACCAACAGGGCATGAACACTGAAGCTTTCTTT.